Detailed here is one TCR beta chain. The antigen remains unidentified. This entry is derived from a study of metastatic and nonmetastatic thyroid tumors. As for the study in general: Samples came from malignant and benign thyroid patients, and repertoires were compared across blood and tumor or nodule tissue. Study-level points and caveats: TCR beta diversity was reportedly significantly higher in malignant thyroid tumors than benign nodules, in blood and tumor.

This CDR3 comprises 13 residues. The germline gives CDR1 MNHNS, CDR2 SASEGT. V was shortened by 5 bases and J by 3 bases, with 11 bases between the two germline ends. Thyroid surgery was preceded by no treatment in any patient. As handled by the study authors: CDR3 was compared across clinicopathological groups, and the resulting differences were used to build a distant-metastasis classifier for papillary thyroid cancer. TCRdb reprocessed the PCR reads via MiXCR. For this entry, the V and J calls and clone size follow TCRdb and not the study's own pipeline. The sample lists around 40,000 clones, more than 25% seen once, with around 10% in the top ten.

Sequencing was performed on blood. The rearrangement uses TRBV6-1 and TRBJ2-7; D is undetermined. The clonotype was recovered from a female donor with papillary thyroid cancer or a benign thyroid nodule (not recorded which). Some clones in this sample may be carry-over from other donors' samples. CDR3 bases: TGTGCCAGCAGTCTTCGGGCCATCTACGAGCAGTACTTC. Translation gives CASSLRAIYEQYF.